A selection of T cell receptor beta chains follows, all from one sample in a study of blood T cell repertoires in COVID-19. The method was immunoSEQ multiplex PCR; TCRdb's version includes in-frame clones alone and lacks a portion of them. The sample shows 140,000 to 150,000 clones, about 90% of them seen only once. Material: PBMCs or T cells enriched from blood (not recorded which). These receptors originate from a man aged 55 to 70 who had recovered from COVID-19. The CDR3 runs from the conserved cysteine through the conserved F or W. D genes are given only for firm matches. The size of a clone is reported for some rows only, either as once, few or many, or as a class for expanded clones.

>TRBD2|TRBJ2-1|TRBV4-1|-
CASSQVMASGRQQFF
TGCGCCAGCAGCCAAGTAATGGCTAGCGGGAGGCAGCAGTTCTTC
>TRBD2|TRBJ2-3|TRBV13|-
CASSPMGGTDTQYF
TGTGCCAGCAGCCCTATGGGGGGGACAGATACGCAGTATTTT
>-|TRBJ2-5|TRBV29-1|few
CSVLGGGAFGTQYF
TGCAGCGTCTTGGGAGGAGGGGCGTTCGGGACCCAGTACTTC
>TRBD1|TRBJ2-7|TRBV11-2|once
CASSDDRGLEQYF
TGTGCCAGCAGCGACGACAGGGGGCTGGAGCAGTACTTC
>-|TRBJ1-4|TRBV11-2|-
CASSFQLHNEKLFF
TGTGCCAGCAGCTTCCAACTTCATAATGAAAAACTGTTTTTT
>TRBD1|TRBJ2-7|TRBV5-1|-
CASSSTGVYYEQYF
TGCGCCAGCAGCTCGACAGGGGTGTATTACGAGCAGTACTTC
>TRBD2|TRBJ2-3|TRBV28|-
CASTPGGQTDTQYF
TGTGCCAGCACCCCGGGGGGGCAAACAGATACGCAGTATTTT
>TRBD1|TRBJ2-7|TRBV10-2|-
CASTTGTGGSEQYF
TGCGCCAGCACAACCGGGACAGGGGGATCCGAGCAGTACTTC
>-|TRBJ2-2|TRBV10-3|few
CAYQADTGELFF
TGTGCCTATCAGGCAGACACCGGGGAGCTGTTTTTT
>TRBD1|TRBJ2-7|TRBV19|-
CASSIGTGESYEQYF
TGTGCCAGTAGTATAGGAACAGGGGAATCCTACGAGCAGTACTTC
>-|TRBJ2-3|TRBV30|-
CAWSVGTSTDTQYF
TGTGCCTGGAGTGTAGGGACTAGCACAGATACGCAGTATTTT
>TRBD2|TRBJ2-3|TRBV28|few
CASSLGTSGSSTDTQYF
TGTGCCAGCAGTTTAGGCACTAGCGGGAGTAGTACAGATACGCAGTATTTT
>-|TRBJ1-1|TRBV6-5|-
CASSYMDSSLTEAFF
TGTGCCAGCAGTTACATGGACAGTAGCCTCACTGAAGCTTTCTTT
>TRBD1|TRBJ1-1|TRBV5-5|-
CASSPTGTGVLTEAFF
TGTGCCAGCAGCCCCACCGGGACAGGGGTACTCACTGAAGCTTTCTTT
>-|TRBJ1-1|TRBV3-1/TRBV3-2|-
CASSQVAGRGTEAFF
TGTGCCAGCAGCCAAGTTGCAGGTCGGGGCACTGAAGCTTTCTTT
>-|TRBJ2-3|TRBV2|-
CASQAGYDTQYF
TGTGCCAGCCAAGCAGGGTACGATACGCAGTATTTT
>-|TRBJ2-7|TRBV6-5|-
CASTTGTLTTYEQYF
TGTGCCAGCACTACCGGGACACTGACAACCTACGAGCAGTACTTC
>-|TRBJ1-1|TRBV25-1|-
CASSEPGRGTEAFF
TGTGCCAGCAGTGAACCTGGGCGCGGGACTGAAGCTTTCTTT
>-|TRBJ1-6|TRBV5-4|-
CASSLGQGYNSPLHF
TGTGCCAGCAGCTTGGGGCAGGGGTATAATTCACCCCTCCACTTT
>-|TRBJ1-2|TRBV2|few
CASSVPRKTYGYTF
TGTGCCAGCAGTGTCCCCAGGAAAACCTATGGCTACACCTTC
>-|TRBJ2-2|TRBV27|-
CASSLSRNTGELFF
TGTGCCAGCAGTTTATCGAGGAACACCGGGGAGCTGTTTTTT
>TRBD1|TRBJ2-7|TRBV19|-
CASKSHRGSEQYF
TGTGCCAGTAAAAGTCACAGGGGGTCCGAGCAGTACTTC
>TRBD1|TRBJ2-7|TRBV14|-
CASSHDDPGQAFSYEQYF
TGTGCCAGCAGCCATGATGACCCCGGACAGGCATTCTCCTACGAGCAGTACTTC
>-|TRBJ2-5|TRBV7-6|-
CASSATRSGETQYF
TGTGCCAGCAGCGCTACTAGATCCGGGGAGACCCAGTACTTC
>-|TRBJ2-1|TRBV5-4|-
CASSLGLEQFF
TGTGCCAGCAGCTTGGGACTAGAGCAGTTCTTC
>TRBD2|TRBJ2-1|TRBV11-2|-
CASSLDPSGGAHDEQFF
TGTGCCAGCAGCTTAGATCCCAGCGGGGGGGCCCATGATGAGCAGTTCTTC
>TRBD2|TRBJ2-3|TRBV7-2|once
CASSLAGRPDTQYF
TGTGCCAGCAGCTTAGCCGGGAGGCCGGATACGCAGTATTTT